This entry is about one T cell receptor beta chain. In TCRdb, the PCR reads were re-called with MiXCR into one record per CDR3 protein. The table includes 8,500 to 14,000 distinct CDR3 sequences, around 58% detected once. The sample originates from a study of tumor-infiltrating lymphocytes in oesophageal squamous cell carcinoma. This CDR3 has 17 amino acids. The germline gives CDR1 LNHDA, CDR2 SQIVND (reference sequence). Trimming cost V 2 bases and J 0 bases, with 16 bases left between them. The chain employs TRBV19 and TRBJ1-1; TRBD1 might be the D (6 bases). Source material: esophageal tumor tissue. This receptor was taken from a male donor with esophageal squamous cell carcinoma. CDR3 sequence reads: CASSITGAQAMNTEAFF. The CDR3 region has the DNA TGTGCCAGTAGTATAACGGGGGCCCAGGCCATGAACACTGAAGCTTTCTTT. Combining the CDR3 with reference TRBV19 and TRBJ1-1 gives the whole variable domain DGGITQSPKYLFRKEGQNVTLSCEQNLNHDAMYWYRQDPGQGLRLIYYSQIVNDFQKGDIAEGYSVSREKKESFPLTVTSAQKNPTAFYLCASSITGAQAMNTEAFFGQGTRLTVV.